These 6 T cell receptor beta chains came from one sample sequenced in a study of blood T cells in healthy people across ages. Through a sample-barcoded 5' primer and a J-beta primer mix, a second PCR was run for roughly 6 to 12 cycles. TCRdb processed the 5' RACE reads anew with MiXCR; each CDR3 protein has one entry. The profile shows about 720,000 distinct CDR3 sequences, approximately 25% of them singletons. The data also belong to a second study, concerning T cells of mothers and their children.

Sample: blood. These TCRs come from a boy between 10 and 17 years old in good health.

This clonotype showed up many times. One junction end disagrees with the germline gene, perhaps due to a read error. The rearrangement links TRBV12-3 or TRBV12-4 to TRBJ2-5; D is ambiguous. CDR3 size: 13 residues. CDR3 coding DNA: TGTGCCAGCAGCTTAGCCAGGCAAGAGACCCAGTACTTC. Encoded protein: CASSLARQETQYF.

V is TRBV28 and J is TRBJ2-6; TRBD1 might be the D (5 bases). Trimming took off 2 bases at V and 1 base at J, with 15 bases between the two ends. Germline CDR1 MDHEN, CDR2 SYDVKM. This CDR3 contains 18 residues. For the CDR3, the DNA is TGTGCCAGCAGTTTAGGGGCCAGGTTTTTTTCTGGGGCCAACGTCCTGACTTTC. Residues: CASSLGARFFSGANVLTF.

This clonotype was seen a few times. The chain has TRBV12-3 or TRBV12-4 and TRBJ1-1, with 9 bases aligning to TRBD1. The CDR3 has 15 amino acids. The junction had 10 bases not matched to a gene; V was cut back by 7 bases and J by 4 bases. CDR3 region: CASTKQGAGSTEAFF. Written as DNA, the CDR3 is TGTGCCAGCACTAAACAGGGGGCCGGTAGCACTGAAGCTTTCTTT.

The CDR3 nucleotides are TGTGCCAGCAGCTTAAACCCTAACACCGGGGAGCTGTTTTTT. It translates to CASSLNPNTGELFF. This rearrangement joins TRBV7-2 to TRBJ2-2; D unclear. V was shortened by 2 bases and J by 2 bases, with 6 bases between the two germline ends. Germline CDR1 SGHTA, CDR2 FQGNSA. The CDR3 runs to 14 residues.

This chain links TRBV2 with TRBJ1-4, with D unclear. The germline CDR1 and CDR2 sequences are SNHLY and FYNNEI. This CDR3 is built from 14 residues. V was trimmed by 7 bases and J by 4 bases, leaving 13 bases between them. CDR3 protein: CASTLLTGNEKLFF. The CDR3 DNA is TGTGCCAGCACCCTCTTGACTGGTAATGAAAAACTGTTTTTT.

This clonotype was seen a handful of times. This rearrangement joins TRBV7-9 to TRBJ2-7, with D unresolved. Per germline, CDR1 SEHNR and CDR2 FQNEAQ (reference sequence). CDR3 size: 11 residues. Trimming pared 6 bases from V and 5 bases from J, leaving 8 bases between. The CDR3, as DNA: TGTGCCAGCAGGCTACGGGACGAGCAGTACTTC. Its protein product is CASRLRDEQYF.